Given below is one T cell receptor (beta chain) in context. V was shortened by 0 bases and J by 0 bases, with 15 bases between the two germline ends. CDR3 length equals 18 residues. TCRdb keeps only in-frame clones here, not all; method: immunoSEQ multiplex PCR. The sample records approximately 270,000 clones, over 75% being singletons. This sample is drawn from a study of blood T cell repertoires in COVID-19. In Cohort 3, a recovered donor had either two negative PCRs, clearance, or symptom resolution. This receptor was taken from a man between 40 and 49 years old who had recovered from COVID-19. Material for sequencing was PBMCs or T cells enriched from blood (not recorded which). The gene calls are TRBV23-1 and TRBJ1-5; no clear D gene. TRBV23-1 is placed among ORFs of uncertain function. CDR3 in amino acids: CASSQSVLDIVSNQPQHF. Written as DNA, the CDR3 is TGCGCCAGCAGTCAATCCGTCCTAGATATTGTTAGCAATCAGCCCCAGCATTTT.